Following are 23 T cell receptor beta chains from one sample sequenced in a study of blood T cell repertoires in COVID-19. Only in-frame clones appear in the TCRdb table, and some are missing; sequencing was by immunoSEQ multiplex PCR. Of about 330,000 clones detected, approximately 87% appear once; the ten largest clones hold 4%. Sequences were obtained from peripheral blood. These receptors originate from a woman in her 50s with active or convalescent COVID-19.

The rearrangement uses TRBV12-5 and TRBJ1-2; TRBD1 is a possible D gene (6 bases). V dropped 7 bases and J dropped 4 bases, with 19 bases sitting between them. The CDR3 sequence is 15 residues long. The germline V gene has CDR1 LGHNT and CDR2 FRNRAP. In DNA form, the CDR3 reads TGTGCTAGTGCCCTGACAGGTGCAACTTTCTATGGCTACACCTTC. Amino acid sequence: CASALTGATFYGYTF.

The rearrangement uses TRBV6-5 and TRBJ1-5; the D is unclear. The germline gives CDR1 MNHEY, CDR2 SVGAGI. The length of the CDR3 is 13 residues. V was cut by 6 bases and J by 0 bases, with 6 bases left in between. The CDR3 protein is CASSFNSNQPQHF. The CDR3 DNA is TGTGCCAGCAGCTTTAATAGCAATCAGCCCCAGCATTTT.

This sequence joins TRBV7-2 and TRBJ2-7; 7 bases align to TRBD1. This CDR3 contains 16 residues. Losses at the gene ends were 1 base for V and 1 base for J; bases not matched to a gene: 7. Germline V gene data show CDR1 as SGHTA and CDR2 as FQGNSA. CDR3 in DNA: TGTGCCAGCAGCTTAGGAAGACAGGGTCTATCCTACGAGCAGTACTTC. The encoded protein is CASSLGRQGLSYEQYF.

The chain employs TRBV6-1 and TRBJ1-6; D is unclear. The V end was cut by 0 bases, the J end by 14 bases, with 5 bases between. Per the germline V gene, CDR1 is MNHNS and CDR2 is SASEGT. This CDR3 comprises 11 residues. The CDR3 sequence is CASSEARALHF. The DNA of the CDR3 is TGTGCCAGCAGTGAAGCGAGGGCCCTCCACTTT.

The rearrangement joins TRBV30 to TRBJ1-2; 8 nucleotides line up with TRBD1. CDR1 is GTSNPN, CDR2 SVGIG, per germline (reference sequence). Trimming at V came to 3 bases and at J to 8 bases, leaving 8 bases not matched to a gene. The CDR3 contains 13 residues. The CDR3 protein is CAWSFRGREGYTF. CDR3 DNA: TGTGCCTGGAGCTTCAGGGGGCGCGAGGGCTACACCTTC. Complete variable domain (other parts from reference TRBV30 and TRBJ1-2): SQTIHQWPATLVQPVGSPLSLECTVEGTSNPNLYWYRQAAGRGLQLLFYSVGIGQISSEVPQNLSASRPQDRQFILSSKKLLLSDSGFYLCAWSFRGREGYTFGSGTRLTVV.

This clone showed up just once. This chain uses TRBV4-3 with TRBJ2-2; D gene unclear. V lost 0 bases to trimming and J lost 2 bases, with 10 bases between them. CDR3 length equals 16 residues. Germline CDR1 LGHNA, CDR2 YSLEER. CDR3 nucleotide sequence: TGCGCCAGCAGCCAAGATCCTTCAGATAACACCGGGGAGCTGTTTTTT. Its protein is CASSQDPSDNTGELFF.

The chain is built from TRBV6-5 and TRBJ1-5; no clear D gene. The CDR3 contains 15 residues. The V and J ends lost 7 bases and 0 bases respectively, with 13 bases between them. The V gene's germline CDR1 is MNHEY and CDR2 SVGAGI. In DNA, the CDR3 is TGTGCCAGCATCCCCGGTCACCATAGCAATCAGCCCCAGCATTTT. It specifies CASIPGHHSNQPQHF.

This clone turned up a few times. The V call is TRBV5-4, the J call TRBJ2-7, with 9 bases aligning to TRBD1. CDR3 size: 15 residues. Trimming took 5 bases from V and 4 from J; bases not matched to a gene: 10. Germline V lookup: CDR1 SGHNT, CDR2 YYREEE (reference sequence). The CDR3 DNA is TGTGCCAGCAGTCCGGCTGGGACAGGGTCATACGAGCAGTACTTC. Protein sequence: CASSPAGTGSYEQYF.

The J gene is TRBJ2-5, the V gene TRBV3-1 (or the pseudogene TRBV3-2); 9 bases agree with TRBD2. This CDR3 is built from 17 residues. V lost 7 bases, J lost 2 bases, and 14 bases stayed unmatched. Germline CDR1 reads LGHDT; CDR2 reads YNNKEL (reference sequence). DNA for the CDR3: TGTGCCAGCAAGAGAGCGGGGGGAGCCAGTTTACAAGAGACCCAGTACTTC. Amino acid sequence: CASKRAGGASLQETQYF.

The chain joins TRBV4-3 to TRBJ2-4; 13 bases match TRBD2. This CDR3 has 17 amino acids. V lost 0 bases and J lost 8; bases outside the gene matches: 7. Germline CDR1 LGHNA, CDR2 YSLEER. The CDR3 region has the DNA TGCGCCAGCAGCCAAGACCGACTAGCGGGAGGTCGGGACATTCAGTACTTC. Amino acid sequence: CASSQDRLAGGRDIQYF.

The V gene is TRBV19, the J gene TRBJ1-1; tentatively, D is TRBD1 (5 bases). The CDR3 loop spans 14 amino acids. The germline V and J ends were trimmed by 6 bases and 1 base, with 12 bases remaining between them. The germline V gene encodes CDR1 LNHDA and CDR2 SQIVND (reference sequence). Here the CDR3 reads CASSRQLGNTEAFF. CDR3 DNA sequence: TGTGCCAGTAGCCGACAGTTGGGGAACACTGAAGCTTTCTTT.

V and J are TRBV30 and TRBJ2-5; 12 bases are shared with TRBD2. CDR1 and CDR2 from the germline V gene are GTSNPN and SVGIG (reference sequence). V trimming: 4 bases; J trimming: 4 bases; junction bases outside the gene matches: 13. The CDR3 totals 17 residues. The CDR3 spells CAWNSLRTSGTGETQYF. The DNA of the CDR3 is TGTGCCTGGAACTCCCTCCGGACTAGCGGGACGGGAGAGACCCAGTACTTC.

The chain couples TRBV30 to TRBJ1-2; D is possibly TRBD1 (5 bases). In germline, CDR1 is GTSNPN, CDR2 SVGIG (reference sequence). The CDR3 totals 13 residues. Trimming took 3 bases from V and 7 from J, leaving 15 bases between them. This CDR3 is CAWRVAGRGGYTF. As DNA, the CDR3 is TGTGCCTGGAGGGTGGCGGGGCGCGGTGGCTACACCTTC.

The CDR3 here is CASSPTGGSETQYF. The CDR3 DNA follows: TGCGCCAGCAGCCCCACGGGAGGTAGTGAGACCCAGTACTTC. The chain uses TRBV5-1 and TRBJ2-5, with 7 nucleotides matching TRBD2. V shed 4 bases, J shed 5 bases, and the junction held 8 bases outside the gene matches. CDR3 length: 14 amino acids. Germline V gene sequence: CDR1 SGHRS, CDR2 YFSETQ.

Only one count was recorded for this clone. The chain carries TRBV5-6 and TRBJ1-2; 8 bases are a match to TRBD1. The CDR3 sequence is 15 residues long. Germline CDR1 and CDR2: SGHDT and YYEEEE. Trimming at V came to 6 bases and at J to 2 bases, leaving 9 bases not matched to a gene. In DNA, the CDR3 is TGTGCCAGCACCACATCAACAGGGGGGAACTATGGCTACACCTTC. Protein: CASTTSTGGNYGYTF.

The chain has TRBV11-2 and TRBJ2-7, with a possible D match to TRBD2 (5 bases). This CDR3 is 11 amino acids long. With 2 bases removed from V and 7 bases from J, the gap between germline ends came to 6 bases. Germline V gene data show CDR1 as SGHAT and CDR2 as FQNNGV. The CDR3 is CASSLSGEQYF. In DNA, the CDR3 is TGTGCCAGCAGCTTATCGGGGGAGCAGTACTTC.

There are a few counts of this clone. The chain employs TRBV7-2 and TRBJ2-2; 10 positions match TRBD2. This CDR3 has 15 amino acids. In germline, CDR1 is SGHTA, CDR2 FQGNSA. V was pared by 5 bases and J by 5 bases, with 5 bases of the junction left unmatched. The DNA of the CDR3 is TGTGCCAGCAGCCTGGGGGGACTAGCGACCGGGGAGCTGTTTTTT. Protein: CASSLGGLATGELFF.

This CDR3 reads CASSVTSGGTDTQYF. The DNA for the CDR3 is TGTGCCAGCAGTGTGACTAGCGGGGGCACAGATACGCAGTATTTT. The gene calls are TRBV27 and TRBJ2-3; 11 bases fit TRBD2. CDR1 is MNHEY, CDR2 SMNVEV, per germline (reference sequence). The CDR3 consists of 15 residues. V shed 5 bases and J 1 base; nucleotides not matched to a gene: 2.

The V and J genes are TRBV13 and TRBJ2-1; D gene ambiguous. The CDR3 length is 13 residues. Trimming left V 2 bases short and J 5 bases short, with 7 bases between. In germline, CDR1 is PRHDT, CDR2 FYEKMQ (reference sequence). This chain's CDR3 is CASSLIQNNEQFF. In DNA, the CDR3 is TGTGCCAGCAGCTTAATACAAAACAATGAGCAGTTCTTC.

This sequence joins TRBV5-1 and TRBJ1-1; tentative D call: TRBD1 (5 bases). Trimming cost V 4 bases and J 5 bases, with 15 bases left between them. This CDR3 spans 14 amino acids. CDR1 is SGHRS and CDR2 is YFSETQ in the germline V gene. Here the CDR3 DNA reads TGCGCCAGCAGCGGGGCAGGAAGTGAAACTGAAGCTTTCTTT. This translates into CASSGAGSETEAFF.

Here the CDR3 reads CAISPSFWANVLTF. The CDR3 coding sequence is TGTGCCATCAGTCCTAGCTTTTGGGCCAACGTCCTGACTTTC. The chain has TRBV10-3 and TRBJ2-6; a possible D gene is TRBD2 (5 bases). CDR3 length: 14 residues. Germline V gene lookup returns CDR1 ENHRY and CDR2 SYGVKD. The V end was cut by 5 bases, the J end by 5 bases, with 10 bases between.

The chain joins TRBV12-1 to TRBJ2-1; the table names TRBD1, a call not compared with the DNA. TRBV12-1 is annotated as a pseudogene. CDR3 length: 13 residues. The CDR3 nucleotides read TGTGCCAGCAGAGGGGCCGGCGACAATGAGCAGTTCTTC. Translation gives CASRGAGDNEQFF.

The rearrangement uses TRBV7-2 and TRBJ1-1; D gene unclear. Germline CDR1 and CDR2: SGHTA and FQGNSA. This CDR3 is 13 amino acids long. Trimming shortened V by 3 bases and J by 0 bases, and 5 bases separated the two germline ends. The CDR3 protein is CASSFQMNTEAFF. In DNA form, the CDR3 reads TGTGCCAGCAGCTTTCAAATGAACACTGAAGCTTTCTTT.